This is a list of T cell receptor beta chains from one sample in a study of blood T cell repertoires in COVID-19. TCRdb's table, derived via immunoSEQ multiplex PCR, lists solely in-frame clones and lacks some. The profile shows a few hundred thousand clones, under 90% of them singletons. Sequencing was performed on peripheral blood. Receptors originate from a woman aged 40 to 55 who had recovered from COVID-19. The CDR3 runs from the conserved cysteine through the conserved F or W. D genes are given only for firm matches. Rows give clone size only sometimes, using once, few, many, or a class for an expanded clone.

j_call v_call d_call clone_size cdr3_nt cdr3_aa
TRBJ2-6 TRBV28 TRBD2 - TGTGCCAGCAGTTTAGGAGCGGGAGGGGATGGGGCCAACGTCCTGACTTTC CASSLGAGGDGANVLTF
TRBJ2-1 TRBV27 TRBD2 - TGTGCCAGCAGTTTAGTGGCGGGAGACTACAATGAGCAGTTCTTC CASSLVAGDYNEQFF
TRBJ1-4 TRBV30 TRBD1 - TGTGCCTGGGCCCCGACAGGGGCATTTGAAAAACTGTTTTTT CAWAPTGAFEKLFF
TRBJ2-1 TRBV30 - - TGTGCCTGGAGTGTACAGGGTTGGAATGAGCAGTTCTTC CAWSVQGWNEQFF
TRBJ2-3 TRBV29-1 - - TGCAGCGTTGAAGTAGTTACGAATACGCAGTATTTT CSVEVVTNTQYF
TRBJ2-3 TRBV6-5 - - TGTGCCAGCAGTTTCAGGGATGATAGCACAGATACGCAGTATTTT CASSFRDDSTDTQYF
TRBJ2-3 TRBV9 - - TGTGCCAGCAGCGTAGCTCCGGAGAGCACAGATACGCAGTATTTT CASSVAPESTDTQYF
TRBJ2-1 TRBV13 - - TGTGCCAGCAGCCCCCTCCCGACGAGGGTACGCTACAATGAGCAGTTCTTC CASSPLPTRVRYNEQFF
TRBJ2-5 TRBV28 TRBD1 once TGTGCCAGCAGTCCCTCGGGACAGGGTCTAGGAGAGACCCAGTACTTC CASSPSGQGLGETQYF
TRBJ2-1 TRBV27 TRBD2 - TGTGCCAGCAGTAAACTAGCGGGAGCCTCCTACAATGAGCAGTTCTTC CASSKLAGASYNEQFF
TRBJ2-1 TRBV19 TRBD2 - TGTGCCAGTAGTATAGGCCTCGGAGCGGGAGTTCCGTTCTTC CASSIGLGAGVPFF
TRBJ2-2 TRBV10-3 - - TGTGCCATCAGTGAGTCGGTTGGCAGGAGGACCGGGGAGCTGTTTTTT CAISESVGRRTGELFF
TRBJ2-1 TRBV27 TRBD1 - TGTGCCAGCAGTTGGGCAGGGGGTGAAAATGAGCAGTTCTTC CASSWAGGENEQFF
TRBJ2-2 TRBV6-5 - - TGTGCCAGCCAAAGAAGGGGTGAAACCGGGGAGCTGTTTTTT CASQRRGETGELFF
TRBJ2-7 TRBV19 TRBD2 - TGTGCCAGTAGTACCCGTAGCGGGGGCTACGAGCAGTACTTC CASSTRSGGYEQYF
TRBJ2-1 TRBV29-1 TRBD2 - TGCAGCGGGGAGGGTCACGTCAATGAGCAGTTCTTC CSGEGHVNEQFF
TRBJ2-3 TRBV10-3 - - TGTGCCATCAGTGAGATGCGGGACCCAGATACGCAGTATTTT CAISEMRDPDTQYF
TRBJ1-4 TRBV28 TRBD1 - TGTGCCAGCTTCGGACAGGAGAATGAAAAACTGTTTTTT CASFGQENEKLFF
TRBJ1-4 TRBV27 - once TGTGCCAGCAGTTTACAGGGGCTAGAGGAAAAACTGTTTTTT CASSLQGLEEKLFF
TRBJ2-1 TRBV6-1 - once TGTGCCAGTGGCGGGCGTTGGAATGAGCAGTTCTTC CASGGRWNEQFF
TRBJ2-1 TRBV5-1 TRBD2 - TGCGCCAGCAGCTTGGAGGGACTAGACCCCTACAATGAGCAGTTCTTC CASSLEGLDPYNEQFF
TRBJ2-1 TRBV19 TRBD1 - TGTGCCAGTAGTGTCGACAGGGACGAGCAGTTCTTC CASSVDRDEQFF
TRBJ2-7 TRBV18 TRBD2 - TGTGCCAGCTCAACCCGGGACTACCCAATCTACGAGCAGTACTTC CASSTRDYPIYEQYF
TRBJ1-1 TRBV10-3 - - TGTGCCATCAGTGACAGAATGAACACTGAAGCTTTCTTT CAISDRMNTEAFF
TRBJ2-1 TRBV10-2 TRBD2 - TGCGCCAGCAGTGATATGGCTAGCGGGAGAGGCAATGAGCAGTTCTTC CASSDMASGRGNEQFF
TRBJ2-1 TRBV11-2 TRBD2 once TGTGCCAGCAGCTCCCGTCTAGCGGGAGGGCCTGGCAATGAGCAGTTCTTC CASSSRLAGGPGNEQFF
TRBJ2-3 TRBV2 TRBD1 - TGTGCCAGCAGTGAAGCACCGGGACAGGGGACAGATACGCAGTATTTT CASSEAPGQGTDTQYF
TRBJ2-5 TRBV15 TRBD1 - TGTGCCACCAGCAGATTGGGGACAGGGGTTGAGACCCAGTACTTC CATSRLGTGVETQYF
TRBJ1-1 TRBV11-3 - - TGTGCCAGCAGCCCAGGAGGGGGGGCAGCTTTCTTT CASSPGGGAAFF
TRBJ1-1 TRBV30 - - TGTGCCTGGAGTTTCGGGGGGCTAGCTGAAGCTTTCTTT CAWSFGGLAEAFF
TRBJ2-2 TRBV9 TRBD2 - TGTGCCAGCAGCGTAACAGGACTAGTAGGATCCGGGGAGCTGTTTTTT CASSVTGLVGSGELFF
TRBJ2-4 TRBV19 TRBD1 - TGTGCCAGTAGTCCGGACAGGGCAAAAAACATTCAGTACTTC CASSPDRAKNIQYF
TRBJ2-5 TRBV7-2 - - TGTGCCAGCAGCTTGAGTGATTTGTTGGAGACCCAGTACTTC CASSLSDLLETQYF
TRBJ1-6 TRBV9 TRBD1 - TGTGCCAGCAGCCAGGACAGGGCGGATTCACCCCTCCACTTT CASSQDRADSPLHF
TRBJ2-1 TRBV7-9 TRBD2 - TGTGCCAGCAGCTTAGAGGTTAGCGGGAGTTTCCCCCACAATGAGCAGTTCTTC CASSLEVSGSFPHNEQFF
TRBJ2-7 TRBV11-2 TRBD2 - TGTGCCGACGAGGCTAGCGGCTCCTACGAGCAGTACTTC CADEASGSYEQYF
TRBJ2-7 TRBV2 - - TGTGCCAGCATTCCCTGGCAGTTGTCCCTTGGCGAGCAGTACTTC CASIPWQLSLGEQYF
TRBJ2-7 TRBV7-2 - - TGTGCCAGCAGCCGCAGACAGGATACTAGTGCCGAGCAGTACTTC CASSRRQDTSAEQYF